One and the same sample provided the 25 T cell receptor beta chains below, sequenced in a study of cytomegalovirus exposure and HLA in healthy donors. It was with 60 Vbeta and 13 Jbeta primers that the PCR ran. Data came from immunoSEQ multiplex PCR; TCRdb stores just in-frame clones and leaves some out. The sample lists approximately 120,000 clones, more than 75% seen once, with about a tenth in the top ten. The material sequenced was PBMCs. Receptors were obtained from a man between 25 and 39 years old in good health and CMV-seropositive.

The chain has TRBV29-1 and TRBJ1-1; 7 bases are a match to TRBD1. This CDR3 is 13 amino acids long. J lost 5 bases, V lost 6 bases, and 9 bases had no gene match. Germline CDR1 is SQVTM and CDR2 is ANQGSEA. Here the CDR3 DNA reads TGCAGCGTACTCGGACAGGAGGGTACTGAAGCTTTCTTT. As protein: CSVLGQEGTEAFF.

This clone was found a few times. The V gene is TRBV28, the J gene TRBJ1-2; 10 bases match TRBD1. There are 13 residues in the CDR3. Germline assignment: CDR1 MDHEN and CDR2 SYDVKM. The V gene end was trimmed by 2 bases and the J gene end by 8 bases; junction bases not matched to a gene: 2. CDR3 sequence: CASSLGTGVGYTF. The CDR3 DNA is TGTGCCAGCAGTTTAGGGACAGGGGTCGGCTACACCTTC.

This clone was picked up one time. This chain uses TRBV19 with TRBJ1-5; 8 positions agree with TRBD1. The V gene end was trimmed by 6 bases and the J gene end by 0 bases; junction bases not matched to a gene: 4. Germline V gives CDR1 LNHDA, CDR2 SQIVND (reference sequence). CDR3 length: 15 amino acids. DNA of the CDR3: TGTGCCAGTAGAGGACAGGGAGTTAGCAATCAGCCCCAGCATTTT. Translated, it gives CASRGQGVSNQPQHF.

The chain employs TRBV27 and TRBJ2-1; tentative D call: TRBD1 (5 bases). Germline V gene sequence: CDR1 MNHEY, CDR2 SMNVEV (reference sequence). The CDR3 length is 13 residues. With 3 bases removed from V and 10 bases from J, the gap between germline ends came to 13 bases. This CDR3 reads CASSFSRQYEQFF. CDR3 DNA: TGTGCCAGCAGTTTCAGCCGACAGTACGAGCAGTTCTTC.

J is TRBJ1-1 and V is TRBV7-9; 8 bases are shared with TRBD1. The CDR3 is made up of 14 amino acids. CDR1 is SEHNR, CDR2 FQNEAQ, per germline (reference sequence). CDR3 amino acids: CASVRGTGNTEAFF. CDR3 DNA: TGTGCTTCAGTCAGGGGGACAGGGAACACTGAAGCTTTCTTT.

This clone was counted a few times. This chain connects TRBV7-9 to TRBJ2-4, with TRBD1 as a possible D gene (5 bases). V was shortened by 7 bases and J by 3 bases, with 10 bases between the two germline ends. The CDR3 totals 13 residues. Germline V CDR1 and CDR2: SEHNR, FQNEAQ (reference sequence). CDR3 in amino acids: CASTPGYKNIQYF. In DNA form, the CDR3 reads TGTGCCAGCACCCCAGGGTACAAAAACATTCAGTACTTC.

This clone was recorded a few times. The rearrangement uses TRBV10-3 and TRBJ1-5; unclear D gene. CDR1 ENHRY and CDR2 SYGVKD come from the germline V gene. Trimming left V 3 bases short and J 2 bases short, with 2 bases between. The CDR3 runs 12 residues. The CDR3 bases are TGTGCCATCAGTGACGGCAATCAGCCCCAGCATTTT. Its protein is CAISDGNQPQHF.

The chain uses TRBV2 and TRBJ2-3; the match to TRBD2 covers 8 bases. The CDR3 is made up of 13 amino acids. Germline loops: CDR1 SNHLY, CDR2 FYNNEI. Trimming removed 11 bases from V and 5 bases from J; junction bases left unmatched: 9. As DNA, the CDR3 is TGTGCCTCTCTAGCGGGTGATGGAGATACGCAGTATTTT. It codes for CASLAGDGDTQYF.

V and J are TRBV5-1 and TRBJ1-2; D not resolved. CDR3 length equals 15 residues. Germline CDR1 reads SGHRS; CDR2 reads YFSETQ. The V and J ends lost 6 bases and 6 bases respectively, with 21 bases between them. The CDR3 is CASNVDGGETDGYTF. The DNA of the CDR3 is TGCGCCAGCAACGTGGACGGAGGTGAAACGGATGGCTACACCTTC.

This chain connects TRBV6-5 to TRBJ2-3, with a possible D match to TRBD2 (5 bases). Germline V gives CDR1 MNHEY, CDR2 SVGAGI. Trimming took off 6 bases at V and 6 bases at J, with 16 bases between the two ends. CDR3 length: 14 amino acids. In nucleotides, the CDR3 is TGTGCCAGCAGCCGCCTTCCGAGAGGGGATACGCAGTATTTT. Translation: CASSRLPRGDTQYF.

The rearrangement links TRBV28 to TRBJ2-1, with 7 nucleotides matching TRBD2. The V gene's germline CDR1 is MDHEN and CDR2 SYDVKM. V shed 3 bases, J shed 9 bases, and the junction held 8 bases outside the gene matches. This CDR3 has 14 amino acids. CDR3 DNA sequence: TGTGCCAGCAGTTTGATTACTAGCGCGGTTGAGCAGTTCTTC. It yields the protein CASSLITSAVEQFF.

V and J are TRBV7-9 and TRBJ2-1; possible D gene TRBD1, 6 bases. V lost 2 bases, J lost 6 bases, and 14 bases lay in between. Germline loops: CDR1 SEHNR, CDR2 FQNEAQ (reference sequence). The CDR3 extends over 15 amino acids. In DNA form, the CDR3 reads TGTGCCAGCAGCTTACTGCAGGGGTTGCTCAATGAGCAGTTCTTC. It specifies CASSLLQGLLNEQFF.

The rearrangement joins TRBV4-1 to TRBJ2-1, with TRBD2 matching 7 bases. CDR3 length equals 18 residues. Trimming removed 1 base from V and 9 bases from J; junction bases left unmatched: 18. Germline CDR1 MGHRA, CDR2 YSYEKL. This chain's CDR3 is CASSQAPPTSDWGGEQFF. The CDR3 nucleotides are TGCGCCAGCAGCCAAGCTCCCCCTACTAGCGACTGGGGTGGTGAGCAGTTCTTC.

This sequence joins TRBV29-1 and TRBJ1-2, with TRBD1 identical over 7 bases. Germline V gene data show CDR1 as SQVTM and CDR2 as ANQGSEA. The CDR3 has 12 amino acids. V shed 8 bases and J 4 bases; nucleotides not matched to a gene: 7. The CDR3 region has the DNA TGCAGCTCACAGGGGCGCTCCTATGGCTACACCTTC. It specifies CSSQGRSYGYTF.

The V and J genes are TRBV7-2 and TRBJ2-1; D might be TRBD2 (6 bases). Germline V gives CDR1 SGHTA, CDR2 FQGNSA. The CDR3 covers 15 residues. Trimming took 1 base from V and 4 from J, leaving 11 bases between them. CDR3 nucleotide sequence: TGTGCCAGCAGCTTAGGAACTAGCAGGTACAATGAGCAGTTCTTC. Encoded protein: CASSLGTSRYNEQFF.

There are a few counts of this clone. The V gene is TRBV19, the J gene TRBJ2-2; TRBD2 matches at 10 bases. CDR1 LNHDA and CDR2 SQIVND come from the germline V gene (reference sequence). This CDR3 spans 17 amino acids. The J segment lost 4 bases and the V segment lost 5 bases, leaving 10 bases of the junction unmatched. CDR3 residues: CASSGASGGRGTGELFF. CDR3 nucleotides: TGTGCCAGTAGTGGGGCTAGCGGGGGCCGCGGCACCGGGGAGCTGTTTTTT.

The V gene is TRBV27, the J gene TRBJ2-7; D is ambiguous. Per germline, CDR1 MNHEY and CDR2 SMNVEV (reference sequence). This CDR3 is built from 12 residues. With 3 bases removed from V and 3 bases from J, the gap between germline ends came to 6 bases. The CDR3 here is CASSFEFYEQYF. CDR3 nucleotides: TGTGCCAGCAGTTTCGAGTTCTACGAGCAGTACTTC.

The chain uses TRBV11-2 and TRBJ2-7, with D possibly being TRBD2 (5 bases). The CDR3 consists of 13 residues. The V end was cut by 4 bases, the J end by 2 bases, with 9 bases between. Germline CDR1 is SGHAT and CDR2 is FQNNGV. CDR3 sequence: CASSSAGPYEQYF. The CDR3, as DNA: TGTGCCAGCAGCTCGGCGGGCCCCTACGAGCAGTACTTC.

This chain joins TRBV18 and TRBJ1-4; 8 nucleotides agree with TRBD1. Germline values: CDR1 KGHSH, CDR2 LQKENI. With 6 bases clipped from V and 8 bases from J, the junction kept 8 bases outside the gene matches. The CDR3 runs to 14 residues. The CDR3 reads CASSPPDREEKLFF. In DNA form, the CDR3 reads TGTGCCAGCTCCCCCCCGGACAGGGAAGAAAAACTGTTTTTT.

The chain joins TRBV7-3 to TRBJ2-1, with TRBD1 as a possible D gene (6 bases). V was trimmed by 2 bases and J by 5 bases, leaving 10 bases between them. Germline CDR1 SGHTA, CDR2 FQGTGA. This CDR3 is built from 14 residues. CDR3 sequence (DNA): TGTGCCAGCAGCTTAGGGTCAGGGGACAATGAGCAGTTCTTC. As protein: CASSLGSGDNEQFF.

In its sample, this clone was seen a few times. The chain is built from TRBV6-1 and TRBJ2-1; 12 bases are shared with TRBD1. CDR3 length equals 17 residues. The J segment lost 5 bases and the V segment lost 2 bases, leaving 7 bases of the junction unmatched. CDR1 is MNHNS and CDR2 is SASEGT in the germline V gene. The CDR3 protein is CASSERDRGLPHNEQFF. CDR3 coding DNA: TGTGCCAGCAGTGAACGGGACAGGGGGCTTCCCCACAATGAGCAGTTCTTC.

The V call is TRBV7-9, the J call TRBJ1-1, with D perhaps matching TRBD1 (5 bases). CDR1 SEHNR and CDR2 FQNEAQ come from the germline V gene (reference sequence). This CDR3 spans 14 amino acids. Trimming took off 3 bases at V and 2 bases at J, with 10 bases between the two ends. CDR3: CASSFGTQNTEAFF. CDR3 coding DNA: TGTGCCAGCAGCTTCGGGACTCAAAACACTGAAGCTTTCTTT. The variable domain in full, with the rest retrieved from reference TRBV7-9 and TRBJ1-1, is DTGVSQNPRHKITKRGQNVTFRCDPISEHNRLYWYRQTLGQGPEFLTYFQNEAQLEKSRLLSDRFSAERPKGSFSTLEIQRTEQGDSAMYLCASSFGTQNTEAFFGQGTRLTVV.

This chain uses TRBV10-3 with TRBJ2-7; 7 bases map to TRBD1. This CDR3 is built from 14 residues. V was pared by 8 bases and J by 3 bases, with 10 bases of the junction left unmatched. Per germline, CDR1 ENHRY and CDR2 SYGVKD. In nucleotides, the CDR3 is TGTGCCATCTCCTACCAGACAGGGCACTACGAGCAGTACTTC. Amino acid sequence: CAISYQTGHYEQYF.

V is TRBV7-8 and J is TRBJ2-7, with 10 bases fitting TRBD1. Trimming cost V 6 bases and J 7 bases; bases outside gene matches: 6. Germline V gives CDR1 SGHVS, CDR2 FQNEAQ. The CDR3 spans 13 residues. CDR3: CASSPDRGQEQYF. CDR3 coding DNA: TGTGCCAGCAGTCCAGACAGGGGGCAAGAGCAGTACTTC.

The rearrangement links TRBV5-4 to TRBJ2-7; D unresolved. Trimming removed 0 bases from V and 3 bases from J, with 10 bases in between. The germline V gene has CDR1 SGHNT and CDR2 YYREEE (reference sequence). The CDR3 consists of 14 residues. CDR3 nucleotide sequence: TGTGCCAGCAGCTTGGCTCAAGCCGTCTACGAGCAGTACTTC. It is translated as CASSLAQAVYEQYF. Variable domain in full (rest from reference TRBV5-4 and TRBJ2-7): ETGVTQSPTHLIKTRGQQVTLRCSSQSGHNTVSWYQQALGQGPQFIFQYYREEENGRGNFPPRFSGLQFPNYSSELNVNALELDDSALYLCASSLAQAVYEQYFGPGTRLTVT.